This T cell receptor beta chain was recovered during a study of control samples from healthy donors and cancer patients (dated by TCRdb to the early 2020s). V is reduced by 4 bases and J by 7 bases, leaving a spacing of 11 bases between them. The CDR3 holds 14 amino acids from the cysteine to the phenylalanine. CDR3 DNA only is kept here, 42 bases in frame from base 1. The germline V gene yields SGHTA for CDR1 and FQGNSA for CDR2. Library preparation used the immunoSEQ multiplex PCR assay. The source is immuneACCESS, and TCRdb retained only in-frame sequences with V and J called. Part of the clones is not carried over; for the studies checked, unresolved V genes explain less than half of this, and the remainder is unexplained. The sample table shows under 150,000 clones, and roughly 90% are seen once. In total, the top ten clones hold just under 5% of the sample. To note about this clone: Which antigen it targets is not known. Per-base qualities were not stored, and no clone one base away is much larger.

The specimen was blood. The chain joins TRBV7-2 to TRBJ1-6; matching of 6 bases hints at TRBD1 as the D gene. The receptor was isolated from a man in his thirties or forties in good health. DNA sequence: TGTGCCAGCAGCTGGACAGTATGGAATTCACCCCTCCACTTT. Its product reads: CASSWTVWNSPLHF.